These T cell receptor beta chains were read from a single sample in a study of response to subunit inactivated influenza vaccine. TCRdb reprocessed the RT-PCR reads with MiXCR, giving one entry per CDR3 protein. Here the sample spans 710,000 or so distinct CDR3 sequences, less than 20% being singletons. The specimen comprised PBMCs from blood, sampled roughly 12 days after vaccination. Receptors originate from a man aged 50-59 years who received an inactivated influenza vaccine. The CDR3 runs from the conserved cysteine through the conserved F or W.

v_call,j_call,cdr3_aa
TRBV19,TRBJ2-1,CASSRMWTSQEGEQFF
TRBV4-1,TRBJ2-1,CASSQDWLAGVYEQFF
TRBV11-1,TRBJ2-5,CASSLGWDQYF
TRBV7-2,TRBJ2-7,CASSDRTSGIYEHYF
TRBV4-1,TRBJ1-3,CASSQDSGLGNTIYF
TRBV19,TRBJ1-2,CATRTGLHGYTF
TRBV29-1,TRBJ2-1,CSAVWRADHEQFF
TRBV29-1,TRBJ2-7,CSAAGTAYEQYF
TRBV7-9,TRBJ1-2,CASSLAGQGPLYGYTF
TRBV2,TRBJ2-2,CASRGFGGELFF
TRBV7-2,TRBJ2-7,CASSRGGVYEQYF
TRBV6-2/TRBV6-3,TRBJ2-7,CASSYAVPRGHEQYF
TRBV14,TRBJ2-1,CASSRYQGAQQFF
TRBV12-3/TRBV12-4,TRBJ2-2,CASRFGGSGELFF
TRBV7-2,TRBJ2-7,CASSLAVSNMYEQYF
TRBV10-3,TRBJ2-2,CAISGQGANTGELFF
TRBV18,TRBJ2-1,CASSRTEGTSSAGEQFF
TRBV18,TRBJ2-1,CASSSALYNEQFF
TRBV29-1,TRBJ2-7,CSVIRGHGSSYEQYF
TRBV7-2,TRBJ1-1,CASSPAQGASTEAFF
TRBV29-1,TRBJ2-3,CSDPSWGVLVGDTDTQYF
TRBV4-2,TRBJ2-7,CASSHTGISGEQYF
TRBV6-1,TRBJ2-3,CASRSDGSYTDTQYF
TRBV2,TRBJ1-1,CASRGLPSRGEDTEAFF
TRBV12-3/TRBV12-4,TRBJ2-2,CASSLRDTYTGELFF
TRBV20-1,TRBJ2-7,CSARGGTGGYEQYF